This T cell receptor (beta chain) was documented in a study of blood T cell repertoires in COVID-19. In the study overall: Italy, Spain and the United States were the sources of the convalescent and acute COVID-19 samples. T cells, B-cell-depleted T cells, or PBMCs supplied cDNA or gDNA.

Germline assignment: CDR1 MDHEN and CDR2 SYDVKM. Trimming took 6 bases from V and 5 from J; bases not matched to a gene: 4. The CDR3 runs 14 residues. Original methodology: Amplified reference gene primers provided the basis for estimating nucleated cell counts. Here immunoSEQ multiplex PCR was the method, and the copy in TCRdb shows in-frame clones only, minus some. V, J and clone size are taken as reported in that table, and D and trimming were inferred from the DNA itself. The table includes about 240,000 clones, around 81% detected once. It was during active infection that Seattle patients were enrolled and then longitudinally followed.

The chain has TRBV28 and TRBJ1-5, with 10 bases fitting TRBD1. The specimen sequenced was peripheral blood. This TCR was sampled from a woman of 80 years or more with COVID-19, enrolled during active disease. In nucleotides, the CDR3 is TGTGCCAGCAGGGGGACAGGGGAGCATCAGCCCCAGCATTTT. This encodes CASRGTGEHQPQHF.